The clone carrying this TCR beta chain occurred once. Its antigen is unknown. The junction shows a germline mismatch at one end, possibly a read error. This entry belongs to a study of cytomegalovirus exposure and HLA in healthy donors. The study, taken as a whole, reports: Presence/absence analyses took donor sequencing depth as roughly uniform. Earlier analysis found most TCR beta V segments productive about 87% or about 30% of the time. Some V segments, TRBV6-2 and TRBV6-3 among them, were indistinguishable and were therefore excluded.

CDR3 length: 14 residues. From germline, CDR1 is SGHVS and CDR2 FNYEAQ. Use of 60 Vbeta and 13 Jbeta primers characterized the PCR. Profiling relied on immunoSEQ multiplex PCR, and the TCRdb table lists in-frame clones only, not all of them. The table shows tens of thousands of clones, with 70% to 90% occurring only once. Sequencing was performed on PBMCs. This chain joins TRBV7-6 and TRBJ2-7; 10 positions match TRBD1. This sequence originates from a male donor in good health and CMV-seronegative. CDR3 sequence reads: CVSSVGDRGYEQYF. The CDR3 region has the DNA TGTGTCAGCAGCGTAGGGGACAGGGGTTACGAGCAGTACTTC.